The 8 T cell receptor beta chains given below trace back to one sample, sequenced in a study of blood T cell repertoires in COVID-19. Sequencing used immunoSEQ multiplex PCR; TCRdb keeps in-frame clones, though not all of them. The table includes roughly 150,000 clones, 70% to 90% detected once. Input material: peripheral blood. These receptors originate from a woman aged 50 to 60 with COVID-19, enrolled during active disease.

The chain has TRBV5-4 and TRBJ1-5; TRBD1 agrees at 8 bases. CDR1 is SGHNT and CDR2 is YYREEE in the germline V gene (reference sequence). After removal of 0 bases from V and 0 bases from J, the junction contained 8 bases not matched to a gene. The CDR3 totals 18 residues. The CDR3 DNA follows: TGTGCCAGCAGCTTGGGCCGGACAGGGTTCTTTAGCAATCAGCCCCAGCATTTT. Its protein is CASSLGRTGFFSNQPQHF.

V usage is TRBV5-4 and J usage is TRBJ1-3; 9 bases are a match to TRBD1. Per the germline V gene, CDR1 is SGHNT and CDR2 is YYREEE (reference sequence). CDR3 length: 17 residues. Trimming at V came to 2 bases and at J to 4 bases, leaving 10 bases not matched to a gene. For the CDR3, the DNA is TGTGCCAGCAGCTTAGGACAGGGGAGGATAGGAGGAAACACCATATATTTT. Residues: CASSLGQGRIGGNTIYF. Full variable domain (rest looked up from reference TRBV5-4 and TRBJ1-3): ETGVTQSPTHLIKTRGQQVTLRCSSQSGHNTVSWYQQALGQGPQFIFQYYREEENGRGNFPPRFSGLQFPNYSSELNVNALELDDSALYLCASSLGQGRIGGNTIYFGEGSWLTVV.

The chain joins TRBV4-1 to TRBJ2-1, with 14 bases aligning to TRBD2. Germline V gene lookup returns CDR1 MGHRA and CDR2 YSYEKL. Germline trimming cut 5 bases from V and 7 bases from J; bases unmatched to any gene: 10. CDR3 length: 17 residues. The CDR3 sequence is CASSATSGGADLNEQFF. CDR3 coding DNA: TGCGCCAGCAGCGCGACTAGCGGGGGGGCCGATTTAAATGAGCAGTTCTTC.

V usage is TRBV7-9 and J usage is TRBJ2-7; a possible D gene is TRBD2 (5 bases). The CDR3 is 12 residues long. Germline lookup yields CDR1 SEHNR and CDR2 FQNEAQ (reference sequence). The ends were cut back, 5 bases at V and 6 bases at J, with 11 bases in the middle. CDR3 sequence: CASSPLGVEQYF. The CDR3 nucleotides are TGTGCCAGCAGCCCCCTCGGGGTCGAGCAGTACTTC.

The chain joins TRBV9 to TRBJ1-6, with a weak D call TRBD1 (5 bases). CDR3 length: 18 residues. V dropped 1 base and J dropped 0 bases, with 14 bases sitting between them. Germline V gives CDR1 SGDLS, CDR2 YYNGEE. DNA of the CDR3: TGTGCCAGCAGCGTATCCGGGTCGGGGGGCTCCTATAATTCACCCCTCCACTTT. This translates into CASSVSGSGGSYNSPLHF.

The CDR3 reads CASSHTSGPYEQYF. In nucleotides, the CDR3 is TGTGCCAGCAGCCATACTAGCGGTCCCTACGAGCAGTACTTC. The J gene is TRBJ2-7, the V gene TRBV4-2, with 8 bases aligning to TRBD2. V dropped 3 bases and J dropped 2; count of bases not matched to a gene: 3. CDR1 LGHNA and CDR2 YNFKEQ come from the germline V gene. This CDR3 spans 14 amino acids.

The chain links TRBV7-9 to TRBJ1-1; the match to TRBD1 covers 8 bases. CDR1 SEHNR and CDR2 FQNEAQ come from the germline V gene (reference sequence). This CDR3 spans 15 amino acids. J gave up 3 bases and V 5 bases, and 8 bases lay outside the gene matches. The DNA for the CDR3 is TGTGCCAGCAGCCAACGGACAGGGTTGGACACTGAAGCTTTCTTT. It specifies CASSQRTGLDTEAFF.

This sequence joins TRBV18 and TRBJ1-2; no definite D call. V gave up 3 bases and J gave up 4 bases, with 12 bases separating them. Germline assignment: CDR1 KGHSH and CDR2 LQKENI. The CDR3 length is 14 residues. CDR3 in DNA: TGTGCCAGCTCACCTCCCGGTTCTACCTATGGCTACACCTTC. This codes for CASSPPGSTYGYTF.